This T cell receptor (beta chain) emerged from a study of cytomegalovirus exposure and HLA in healthy donors (dated by TCRdb to about 2017). As for the study more broadly: An earlier analysis of several hundred of the donors reported approximately 300 Gb of sequence data and 117 million unique TCR beta sequences obtained from roughly 170 million T cells. Roughly 300 gigabases of sequencing data and 70 million to 95 million unique TCR sequences made up an early release that covered 500 to 650 HLA-typed donors. The genetic ancestry cluster associated with self-reported Caucasian donors included around four fifths of the roughly 400 genotyped donors. The aim of the study was to test whether cataloging public T cell receptors could identify signatures of past pathogen exposure. The study profiled the T cell repertoires of under 850 subjects by immunosequencing and related them to cytomegalovirus serostatus. A separate validation cohort of roughly 130 different subjects was used in addition to the approximately 670-subject first cohort. The study combined high-throughput TCR immunosequencing, statistical association of individual TCRs with disease status, and machine learning to predict cytomegalovirus infection status. To study patterns of TCR occurrence, a later analysis re-analyzed previously published TCR beta repertoires from under 750 donors and added high-resolution HLA genotyping. Rather than using new phenotypic data, the later analysis identified candidate immune exposures from TCR beta sequences and from how often those sequences occurred across donors. In an earlier analysis of several hundred of the donors, high-throughput TCR beta sequencing was used to judge whether each TCR beta V gene segment behaved as functional or pseudogenic. Donor age, sex, ethnicity and CMV serostatus were compiled together with the repertoire data. In a later genetic analysis, genome-wide SNP genotypes for about three fifths of the roughly 670 donors were used, and that subset was treated as a discovery cohort. Every discovery cohort repertoire had been produced on one sequencing platform. HLA typing covered class I and class II loci at four-digit resolution. Typing coverage differed by locus: A, B, C, DRB1 and DQB1 were typed in about 620-630 donors, DQA1 in about 500, DPA1 in approximately 600, and DPB1 in approximately 450. Because of strong linkage in the cohort, five DR-DQ haplotypes were treated as single units for association and clustering. Across 398 genotyped donors of the cohort, an average of about 240,000 unique TCR beta nucleotide sequences per donor were sequenced, and roughly 20% of those sequences were non-productive. Study-wide findings and limitations: HLA typing was unavailable for some donors at each locus, so association tests used only the typed subset. In the study, about 150 TCR beta chains were listed as associated with cytomegalovirus. In a later analysis, the rate of TCR association differed among HLA loci, with DRB1 alleles having the most associated TCRs and HLA-C alleles having the fewest. A further reported finding was that TCR beta sequences accurately predicted the HLA-A and HLA-B alleles for most subjects in the first cohort. Most CMV-associated TCR beta chains appeared to be HLA-restricted in a later analysis, and the HLA associations seemed to be driven largely by CMV exposure. A later analysis reported that several top co-occurrence clusters appeared linked to parvovirus B19, influenza, CMV and Epstein-Barr virus. The presence/absence analyses assumed that sequencing depth was roughly uniform across donors, and that assumption may not be true. An association between a missense DCLRE1C variant and V-gene and J-gene trimming of TCR beta chains was found in a later genetic analysis and replicated in an independent cohort. Some IMGT-functional V segments, including TRBV6-2 and TRBV6-3, could not be told apart with the 87-base-pair reads, so those segments were excluded. In a later analysis, HLA-associated TCR beta chains showed more clonal expansion and lower generation probabilities than non-associated chains that were equally common. Broadly in line with IMGT annotations, most TCR beta V segments showed up in productive rearrangements about 87% or about 30% of the time in an earlier analysis of 587 of the donors. For the cohort, immune exposure information was limited to CMV serostatus. Linkage disequilibrium might explain the correlated functional status among segregating V segments, but an unknown experimental factor could not be ruled out. In vitro tests confirmed that a few of the cytomegalovirus-associated TCR beta chains recognize cytomegalovirus antigens. A later analysis associated 15,000 to 20,000 TCR beta sequences with specific HLA alleles at a false discovery rate of 0.05. Most TCR sequences were observed very rarely across donors, whereas some public TCRs were present in many individuals. A later genetic analysis reported fewer N-insertions in productive TCRs among donors in an Asian-associated ancestry cluster than the approximately 700-donor mean. Because counts were too low, seventeen rarely observed V segments, including chromosome 9 orphons, were excluded from the earlier analysis of 587 of the donors. It was suggested by the authors that the approach could potentially be generalized to other disease states and immunological phenotypes. A cluster of highly shared sequence variants was judged likely to be a technical artifact of the sequencing pipeline. Assigning TCR associations to individual alleles was difficult when HLA alleles, especially DR and DQ, strongly co-occurred. The classifier was reported to diagnose cytomegalovirus status with high specificity and sensitivity in both the original cohort and the validation cohort. In this cohort, only TCR beta chains were sequenced, and detectable features were limited by the absence of alpha or paired-chain data.

Library construction relied on the immunoSEQ multiplex PCR assay. The multiplex PCR relied on a mix of 60 forward primers for TCR Vbeta segments and 13 reverse primers for TCR Jbeta segments. A multiplex PCR assay on genomic DNA amplified the CDR3 region of rearranged TCR beta genes. The amplified TCR beta libraries were sequenced on the Illumina HiSeq System as 87-base-pair reads. The authors' analysis ran thus. Across the 500 to 700 repertoires, a later analysis counted 80 million or so unique TCR beta chains, 9.5 million to 13 million of which were shared by at least two donors. To remove PCR and sequencing errors, raw reads were error-corrected and collapsed into unique sequences using a nearest-neighbor algorithm that merged closely related sequences. V, D and J gene segments were assigned by aligning CDR3 sequences to IMGT reference sequences. For a sequence to be retained, at least a six-nucleotide match to both a V gene segment and a J gene segment was required. A rearrangement was called productive if the CDR3 had no stop codons and remained in frame with V and J, and every other rearrangement was called non-productive. Following IMGT convention, CDR3 was defined as the stretch from the second conserved V-encoded cysteine up to the conserved J-encoded phenylalanine. In an earlier analysis of more than 550 of the donors, sequences lacking an unambiguous match to a single V gene segment were excluded. In an earlier analysis of about 590 of the donors, a V segment was called functional when productive rearrangements were above 56.7%, and segregating when the standard deviation between donors exceeded 5%. A statistical classification framework was built for diagnosing cytomegalovirus status from the catalog of TCR beta chain sequences. A later analysis assigned V and J genes by comparing TCR nucleotide sequences with IMGT/GENE-DB human TR gene sequences. A later analysis assigned CDR3 sequences and most-parsimonious VDJ recombination scenarios with the TCRdist pipeline. A later analysis defined each TCR beta chain by its CDR3 amino acid sequence plus V-gene family, and excluded reads lacking a unique V-gene family. As a way to deal with suspected cross-contamination and a sequencing artifact, a later analysis dropped under 600 nucleotide sequences that were highly shared and had low generation probability. In a later analysis, a clonal expansion index for each public chain was calculated from normalized within-repertoire ranks of inferred template counts. A later analysis computed generation probabilities with a VDJ recombination model fitted to out-of-frame rearrangements, and checked the results against IGoR. A later analysis scored TCR-TCR, TCR-HLA and TCR-CMV co-occurrence with hypergeometric tests, applying a repertoire-size bias correction to TCR pairs. In a later analysis, false discovery rates were estimated by permuting HLA or CMV assignments 20 times. A later analysis grouped co-occurring TCRs with DBSCAN, adding TCRdist sequence similarity when clustering within HLA-allele-positive subsets. For co-occurrence clustering, repertoires with fewer than 30,000 or more than 120,000 public chains were excluded, along with four or five repertoires with anomalous nucleotide sharing. Held by TCRdb, this immuneACCESS table contains in-frame sequences only and omits some clones. Under half of the omission traces to an unresolved V gene where checked; the cause of the rest is unknown. V, J and clone size are taken as reported in that table, and D and trimming were inferred from the DNA itself. The sample table records fewer than 100,000 clones; roughly 80% of these occur just once. Of the sample, approximately 16% is held by the ten largest clones.

The germline ends are 19 bases apart after V is trimmed by 0 bases and J by 6 bases. The germline V gene encodes CDR1 SGDLS and CDR2 YYNGEE. The CDR3 measures 16 amino acids from cysteine to phenylalanine. Only the CDR3 DNA stays, 48 bases, in frame from base 1. Comment on this clone: The antigen it binds to is not known. Base qualities are not recorded, but no much larger clone differs from it by a single base.

The cohort was made up of around 720 healthy bone marrow donors. At the time of sampling, all cohort members were nominally healthy, though unrecorded immune exposures were likely present. The donor was CMV seropositive and was included in the group of 250 to 300 seropositive cohort members. A peripheral blood sample was provided by each donor, and peripheral blood mononuclear cells were used for TCR beta sequencing. The Qiagen DNeasy Blood Extraction Kit was used to extract genomic DNA from the blood cell samples. This chain is built from TRBV9 and TRBJ2-7, and the D gene may be TRBD1, 6 bases matching. The sequence was obtained from a man aged 60 to 69 in good health and CMV-seropositive. The sample comprised PBMCs. Read as DNA, the sequence is TGTGCCAGCAGCGTAGGAAGTAGAGGACAGTCATCCGAGCAGTACTTC. The translation is CASSVGSRGQSSEQYF.